This T cell receptor (beta chain) came from a study of cytomegalovirus exposure and HLA in healthy donors. In the PCR, 60 Vbeta and 13 Jbeta primers were used. The assay was immunoSEQ multiplex PCR, and TCRdb's table has in-frame clones only and misses some. The sample includes tens of thousands of clones, around 80% seen only once; the top ten take about 4.4%. The CDR3 runs 13 residues. Looked up from germline, CDR1 is MNHEY and CDR2 is SVGAGI. V was shortened by 4 bases and J by 9 bases, with 15 bases between the two germline ends. By frequency in the sample, this clone is large. Other DNA sequences of this sample code for an identical CDR3.

The rearrangement uses TRBV6-5 and TRBJ1-2; D uncertain. The origin of this receptor is a male donor in good health and CMV-seropositive. Sample: PBMCs. The CDR3 DNA reads as TGTGCCAGCAGTTTCGGACTCCTATCCCGCTACACCTTC. Residues: CASSFGLLSRYTF.